Listed below are T cell receptor beta chains from one sample, sequenced in a study of CD8 T cells in ankylosing spondylitis. In TCRdb, the 5' RACE reads were re-called with MiXCR into one record per CDR3 protein. The sample includes some 840,000 distinct CDR3 sequences, 10% to 15% of them seen just once. The specimen sequenced was blood, either unsorted or a sorted T cell fraction (not recorded which). The receptors here all came from a male donor with ankylosing spondylitis. Each CDR3 is given with its conserved first and last residue. A D gene is named only where the DNA matches it firmly. Clone size is given for some rows only: seen once, a few or many times, or a class if the clone is expanded.

D: TRBD1
V: TRBV29-1
J: TRBJ1-2
size: -
CDR3: CSVLDPGQGKGGYTF
DNA: TGCAGCGTCCTTGACCCGGGACAGGGAAAGGGTGGCTACACCTTC

D: TRBD1
V: TRBV10-2
J: TRBJ2-2
size: -
CDR3: CASRILQGQGTTGELFF
DNA: TGCGCCAGCAGAATCTTGCAGGGACAGGGGACAACCGGGGAGCTGTTTTTT

D: TRBD1
V: TRBV4-2
J: TRBJ1-2
size: -
CDR3: CASSQVAGTADGYTF
DNA: TGTGCCAGCAGCCAAGTCGCCGGGACAGCGGATGGCTACACCTTC

D: -
V: TRBV12-3/TRBV12-4
J: TRBJ2-2
size: many
CDR3: CASSLIENTGELFF
DNA: TGTGCCAGCAGTTTAATAGAGAACACCGGGGAGCTGTTTTTT

D: -
V: TRBV18
J: TRBJ2-7
size: many
CDR3: CASSARTNPSVYEQYF
DNA: TGTGCCAGCTCAGCACGGACGAACCCCTCTGTTTACGAGCAGTACTTC

D: -
V: TRBV11-2
J: TRBJ2-1
size: -
CDR3: CASSSFAVGYNEQFF
DNA: TGTGCCAGCAGCTCTTTTGCGGTGGGGTACAATGAGCAGTTCTTC

D: -
V: TRBV20-1
J: TRBJ1-1
size: many
CDR3: CSARGPEGTEAFF
DNA: TGCAGTGCTAGGGGGCCAGAAGGCACTGAAGCTTTCTTT

D: TRBD1
V: TRBV29-1
J: TRBJ1-5
size: many
CDR3: CSVRTGGNQPQHF
DNA: TGCAGCGTTAGGACAGGGGGTAATCAGCCCCAGCATTTT

D: TRBD1
V: TRBV5-6
J: TRBJ1-1
size: many
CDR3: CASSSDRVTEAFF
DNA: TGTGCCAGCAGCTCGGACAGGGTCACTGAAGCTTTCTTT

D: -
V: TRBV7-2
J: TRBJ2-2
size: -
CDR3: CASSLSSGAGTKELFF
DNA: TGTGCCAGCAGCTTATCCTCGGGGGCCGGGACCAAGGAGCTGTTTTTT

D: -
V: TRBV7-3
J: TRBJ2-1
size: few
CDR3: CASSRDGEQFF
DNA: TGTGCCAGCAGTCGGGACGGTGAGCAGTTCTTC

D: -
V: TRBV20-1
J: TRBJ1-5
size: -
CDR3: CSGVDSNQPQHF
DNA: TGCAGTGGGGTTGATAGCAATCAGCCCCAGCATTTT

D: -
V: TRBV7-2
J: TRBJ2-7
size: few
CDR3: CASSLAAREGVYEQYF
DNA: TGTGCCAGCAGCTTAGCGGCCAGGGAAGGGGTCTACGAGCAGTACTTC

D: -
V: TRBV9
J: TRBJ1-5
size: -
CDR3: CASSVEPSNQPQHF
DNA: TGTGCCAGCAGCGTAGAACCCAGCAATCAGCCCCAGCATTTT

D: -
V: TRBV7-2
J: TRBJ2-7
size: -
CDR3: CASSFGMGVSHEQYF
DNA: TGTGCCAGCAGCTTCGGTATGGGGGTCTCGCACGAGCAGTACTTC

D: -
V: TRBV6-5
J: TRBJ1-2
size: many
CDR3: CASSYAGGPLNYGYTF
DNA: TGTGCCAGCAGTTACGCGGGAGGACCGTTGAACTATGGCTACACCTTC

D: -
V: TRBV15
J: TRBJ1-1
size: -
CDR3: CATSRDPRTTEAFF
DNA: TGTGCCACCAGCAGAGATCCCAGAACCACTGAAGCTTTCTTT

D: TRBD2
V: TRBV4-2
J: TRBJ2-3
size: -
CDR3: CASSQTSGRVADTQYF
DNA: TGTGCCAGCAGCCAGACTAGCGGGAGAGTAGCAGATACGCAGTATTTT

D: TRBD2
V: TRBV29-1
J: TRBJ2-3
size: -
CDR3: CSVEGLAGVSDTQYF
DNA: TGCAGCGTTGAGGGACTAGCGGGAGTGTCAGATACGCAGTATTTT

D: TRBD2
V: TRBV6-5
J: TRBJ2-3
size: few
CDR3: CASSYSPSGNADTQYF
DNA: TGTGCCAGCAGTTACTCACCTAGCGGGAACGCAGATACGCAGTATTTT

D: -
V: TRBV7-2
J: TRBJ1-1
size: -
CDR3: CASSRNRVGTEAFF
DNA: TGTGCCAGCAGCAGAAACAGGGTAGGGACTGAAGCTTTCTTT

D: -
V: TRBV21-1
J: TRBJ2-1
size: -
CDR3: CASSNRDRVGYYEQFF
DNA: TGTGCCAGCAGCAACCGGGACAGGGTGGGGTATTATGAGCAGTTCTTC

D: TRBD2
V: TRBV6-2/TRBV6-3
J: TRBJ2-1
size: few
CDR3: CASSLAGGRFF
DNA: TGTGCCAGCAGTCTCGCGGGGGGCCGGTTCTTC

D: -
V: TRBV5-8
J: TRBJ1-1
size: -
CDR3: CASSAFKTEAFF
DNA: TGTGCCAGCAGCGCCTTTAAGACTGAAGCTTTCTTT

D: -
V: TRBV20-1
J: TRBJ2-5
size: few
CDR3: CSVPFVETQYF
DNA: TGCAGTGTTCCCTTCGTGGAGACCCAGTACTTC

D: -
V: TRBV24-1
J: TRBJ2-5
size: few
CDR3: CATSDLGETQYF
DNA: TGTGCCACCAGTGATTTAGGAGAGACCCAGTACTTC

D: -
V: TRBV7-2
J: TRBJ1-2
size: -
CDR3: CASSSRVPYYGYTF
DNA: TGTGCCAGCAGCTCTCGGGTGCCCTACTATGGCTACACCTTC

D: TRBD2
V: TRBV5-1
J: TRBJ2-1
size: few
CDR3: CASSLTSGRANEQFF
DNA: TGCGCCAGCAGCTTGACTAGCGGGAGAGCAAATGAGCAGTTCTTC

D: -
V: TRBV5-1
J: TRBJ1-1
size: -
CDR3: CASSSPGPNTEAFF
DNA: TGCGCCAGCAGCTCTCCGGGACCTAACACTGAAGCTTTCTTT

D: -
V: TRBV24-1
J: TRBJ1-5
size: few
CDR3: CATSDLNAGQPQHF
DNA: TGTGCCACCAGTGATTTGAATGCCGGGCAGCCCCAGCATTTT

D: -
V: TRBV24-1
J: TRBJ2-3
size: few
CDR3: CATSDYRDPDSTQYF
DNA: TGTGCCACCAGTGATTATCGGGACCCCGATTCCACGCAGTATTTT

D: -
V: TRBV7-9
J: TRBJ1-1
size: -
CDR3: CASSSQLGTTEAFF
DNA: TGTGCCAGCAGCTCCCAATTGGGGACCACTGAAGCTTTCTTT

D: -
V: TRBV20-1
J: TRBJ2-1
size: few
CDR3: CSAIREKQFF
DNA: TGCAGTGCTATACGGGAGAAGCAGTTCTTC

D: TRBD2
V: TRBV5-1
J: TRBJ2-1
size: few
CDR3: CASKTSGPYNEQFF
DNA: TGCGCCAGCAAGACTAGCGGACCCTACAATGAGCAGTTCTTC

D: -
V: TRBV20-1
J: TRBJ2-5
size: many
CDR3: CSARDPVSQETQYF
DNA: TGCAGTGCTAGAGATCCCGTTAGTCAAGAGACCCAGTACTTC

D: -
V: TRBV6-5
J: TRBJ1-1
size: -
CDR3: CASSYSLGWNTEAFF
DNA: TGTGCCAGCAGTTACTCTTTAGGGTGGAACACTGAAGCTTTCTTT

D: -
V: TRBV29-1
J: TRBJ2-3
size: many
CDR3: CSVEPTSTDTQYF
DNA: TGCAGCGTTGAACCTACAAGCACAGATACGCAGTATTTT

D: TRBD1
V: TRBV7-8
J: TRBJ1-2
size: -
CDR3: CASSGGQRYGYTF
DNA: TGTGCCAGCAGCGGGGGACAGCGCTATGGCTACACCTTC

D: TRBD1
V: TRBV3-1
J: TRBJ2-1
size: many
CDR3: CASSQVGDRQFF
DNA: TGTGCCAGCAGCCAAGTAGGGGACAGACAGTTCTTC

D: TRBD1
V: TRBV29-1
J: TRBJ1-4
size: -
CDR3: CSVGTGWNEKLFF
DNA: TGCAGCGTCGGGACAGGGTGGAATGAAAAACTGTTTTTT

D: -
V: TRBV20-1
J: TRBJ2-5
size: few
CDR3: CSAMKGQETQYF
DNA: TGCAGTGCTATGAAAGGCCAAGAGACCCAGTACTTC

D: -
V: TRBV5-1
J: TRBJ2-3
size: few
CDR3: CASSFSGAPTDTQYF
DNA: TGCGCCAGCAGCTTCAGCGGAGCCCCCACAGATACGCAGTATTTT

D: -
V: TRBV9
J: TRBJ2-5
size: -
CDR3: CASSKDPLLETQYF
DNA: TGTGCCAGCAGCAAAGACCCCCTTTTGGAGACCCAGTACTTC

D: -
V: TRBV7-2
J: TRBJ2-7
size: few
CDR3: CASSLQPQGYEQYF
DNA: TGTGCCAGCAGCTTACAGCCCCAGGGGTACGAGCAGTACTTC

D: TRBD1
V: TRBV10-3
J: TRBJ2-3
size: few
CDR3: CALKGAFADTQYF
DNA: TGTGCCCTCAAGGGGGCGTTTGCAGATACGCAGTATTTT

D: -
V: TRBV5-6
J: TRBJ2-2
size: few
CDR3: CASSLYARNTGELFF
DNA: TGTGCCAGCAGCTTGTATGCCAGAAACACCGGGGAGCTGTTTTTT